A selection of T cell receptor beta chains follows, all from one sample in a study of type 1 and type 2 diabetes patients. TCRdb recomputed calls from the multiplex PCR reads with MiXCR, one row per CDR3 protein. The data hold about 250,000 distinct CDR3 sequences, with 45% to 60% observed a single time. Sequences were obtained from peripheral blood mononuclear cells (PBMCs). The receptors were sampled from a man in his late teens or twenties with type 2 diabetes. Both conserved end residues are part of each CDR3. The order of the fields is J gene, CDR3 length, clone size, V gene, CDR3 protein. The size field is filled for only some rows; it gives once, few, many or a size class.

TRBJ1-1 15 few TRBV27 CASSLSPYRDTEAFF
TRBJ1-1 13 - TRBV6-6 CASRRQGAGRAFF
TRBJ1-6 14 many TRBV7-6 CASSSGPTNSPLHF
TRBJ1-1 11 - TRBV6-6 CASSYSGMAFF
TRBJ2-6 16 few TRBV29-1 CSAKGLAGDGANVLTF
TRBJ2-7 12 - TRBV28 CASSIDTYEQYF
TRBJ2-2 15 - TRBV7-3 CASSISGANTGELFF
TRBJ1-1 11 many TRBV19 CASSTRVSAFF
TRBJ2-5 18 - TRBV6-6 CASSEAARTGVFGETQYF
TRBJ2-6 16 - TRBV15 CATGGQKSSGANVLTF
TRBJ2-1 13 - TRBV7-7 CASSTDRFNEQFF
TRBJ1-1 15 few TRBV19 CASSLGQGLNTEAFF
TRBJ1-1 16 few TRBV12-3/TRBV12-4 CASSLLGGRMNTEAFF
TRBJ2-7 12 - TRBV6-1 CASSDLWDEQYF
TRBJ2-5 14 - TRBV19 CASSIEGGQETQYF
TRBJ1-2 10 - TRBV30 CAWKRGGYTF
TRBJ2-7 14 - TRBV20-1 CSARATGLDYEQYF
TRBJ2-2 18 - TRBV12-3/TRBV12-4 CASSSPGGAGVNTGELFF
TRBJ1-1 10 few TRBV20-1 CSARPGGAFF
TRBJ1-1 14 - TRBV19 CASSLDGGSFEAFF
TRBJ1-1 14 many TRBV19 CASSISSGYTEAFF
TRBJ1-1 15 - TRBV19 CASSIWLGMDTEAFF
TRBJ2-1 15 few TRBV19 CASSEPGLSYNEQFF
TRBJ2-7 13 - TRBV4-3 CASSQEQQGEQYF
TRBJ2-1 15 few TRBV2 CASSLTSGRRDEQFF
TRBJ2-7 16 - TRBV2 CASSDEWVTSRYEQYF